The T cell receptor (beta chain) under discussion was sequenced for a study of blood T cells in healthy people across ages. Regarding the study as a whole: As age increased, TCR beta diversity per million T cells fell in a roughly linear fashion. The study found TCR beta diversity correlated strongly with naive T cell percentage.

The ends were cut back, 5 bases at V and 0 bases at J, with 14 bases in the middle. This CDR3 contains 16 residues. Germline lookup yields CDR1 SGHTA and CDR2 FQGNSA. Of note for this clonotype: Its specificity is unknown.

The study recruited healthy Caucasian donors from Russia who were aged roughly 6 to 95. The second PCR ran 7 to 11 cycles with a sample-barcoded 5' primer and J-beta primers. A 12-random-nucleotide template-switch adaptor tagged each cDNA molecule. MiXCR, run by TCRdb on the 5' RACE reads, gives a single entry per CDR3 protein. The table has about a million distinct CDR3 sequences, just over 50% seen once. The chain links TRBV7-2 to TRBJ2-4, with a weak D call TRBD1 (6 bases). Sequencing was performed on blood. The source of this sequence is a woman aged 55 to 70 in good health. The CDR3, as DNA: TGTACCAGCAGCCCAGGGGTCGGGATAGCCAAAAACATTCAGTACTTC. Its translation: CTSSPGVGIAKNIQYF.